This TCR beta chain was documented in a study of shared clonotypes between healthy human individuals. In the study overall: A couple of female and a few male donors aged 18 to 49 were enrolled.

This clone was detected once. The method was immunoSEQ multiplex PCR; TCRdb's version includes in-frame clones alone and lacks a portion of them. This table has around 1.1 million clones, approximately 78% appearing once. The CDR3 loop spans 14 amino acids. Between the trimmed V and J ends, which lost 7 bases and 2 bases, there was a span of 14 bases. Germline-derived CDR1 and CDR2 are SGHDT and YYEEEE. The TCR was taken from a man younger than 30 in good health. Some clones in this sample may be carry-over from other donors' samples. The J gene is TRBJ2-3, the V gene TRBV5-6; no firm D call. Sequenced: memory CD4+ T cells from PBMCs. Noted subset: CD45RA-negative fraction. CDR3 sequence (DNA): TGTGCCAGCGGCCTCGGCCTTTACACAGATACGCAGTATTTT. This encodes CASGLGLYTDTQYF.